A single T cell receptor (beta chain) is shown here with its context. The sample originates from a study of blood T cell repertoires in COVID-19. The wider study: Specimens from acute and convalescent COVID-19 originated in the United States, Italy and Spain.

V lost 0 bases to trimming and J lost 1 base; unmatched junction nucleotides: 6. This CDR3 is built from 17 residues. Germline V gives CDR1 SGHRS, CDR2 YFSETQ. Per the authors' pipeline: Amplification with reference gene primers provided the estimates of nucleated cell counts. Produced via immunoSEQ multiplex PCR; TCRdb's table is partial and in-frame only. V, J and clone size are those of that table, while D and trimming were read from the DNA. The repertoire holds under 200,000 clones, roughly 83% seen once, with roughly 9% in the top ten. The origin of this receptor is a woman older than 75 with active or convalescent COVID-19. The chain links TRBV5-1 to TRBJ2-7; 11 nucleotides agree with TRBD2. Sequencing was done on a sample of peripheral blood. CDR3 nucleotides: TGCGCCAGCAGCTTGGTGGCTAGCGGGGGGAAGTCCTACGAGCAGTACTTC. It is translated as CASSLVASGGKSYEQYF. The variable domain in full, completed from reference TRBV5-1 and TRBJ2-7, reads KAGVTQTPRYLIKTRGQQVTLSCSPISGHRSVSWYQQTPGQGLQFLFEYFSETQRNKGNFPGRFSGRQFSNSRSEMNVSTLELGDSALYLCASSLVASGGKSYEQYFGPGTRLTVT.